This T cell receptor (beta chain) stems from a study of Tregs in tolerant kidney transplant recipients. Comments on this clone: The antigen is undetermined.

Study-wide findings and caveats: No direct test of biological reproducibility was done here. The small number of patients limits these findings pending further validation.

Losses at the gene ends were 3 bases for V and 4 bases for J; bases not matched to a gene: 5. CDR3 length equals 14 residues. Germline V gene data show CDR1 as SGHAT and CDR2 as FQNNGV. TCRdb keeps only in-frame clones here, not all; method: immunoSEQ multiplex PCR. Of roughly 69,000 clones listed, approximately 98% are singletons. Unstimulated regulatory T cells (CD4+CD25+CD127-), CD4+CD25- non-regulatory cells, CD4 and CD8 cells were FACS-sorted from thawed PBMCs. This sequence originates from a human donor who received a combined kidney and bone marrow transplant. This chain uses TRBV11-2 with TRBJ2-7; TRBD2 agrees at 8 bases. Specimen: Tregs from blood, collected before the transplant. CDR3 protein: CASSFTGGRYEQYF. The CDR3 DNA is TGTGCCAGCAGCTTCACGGGAGGGAGGTACGAGCAGTACTTC.